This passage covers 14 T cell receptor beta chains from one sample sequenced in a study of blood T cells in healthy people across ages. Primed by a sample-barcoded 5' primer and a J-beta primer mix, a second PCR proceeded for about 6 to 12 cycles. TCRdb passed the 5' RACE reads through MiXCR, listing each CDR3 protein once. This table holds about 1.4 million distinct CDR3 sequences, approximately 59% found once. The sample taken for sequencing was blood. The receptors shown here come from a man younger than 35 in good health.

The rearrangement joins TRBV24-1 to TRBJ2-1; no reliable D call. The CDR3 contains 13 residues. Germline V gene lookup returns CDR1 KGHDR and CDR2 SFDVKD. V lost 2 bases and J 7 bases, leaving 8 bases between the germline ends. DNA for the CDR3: TGTGCCACCAGTGATTGGGCAATGAATGAGCAGTTCTTC. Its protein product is CATSDWAMNEQFF.

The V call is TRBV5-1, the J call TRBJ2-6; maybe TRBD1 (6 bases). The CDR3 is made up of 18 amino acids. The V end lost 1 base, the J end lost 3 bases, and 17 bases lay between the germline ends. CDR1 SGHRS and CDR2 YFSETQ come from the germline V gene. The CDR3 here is CASSLRGGRLFGANVLTF. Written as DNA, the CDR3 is TGCGCCAGCAGCTTGCGAGGGGGACGGCTCTTTGGGGCCAACGTCCTGACTTTC. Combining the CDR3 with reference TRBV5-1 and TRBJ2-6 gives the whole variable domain KAGVTQTPRYLIKTRGQQVTLSCSPISGHRSVSWYQQTPGQGLQFLFEYFSETQRNKGNFPGRFSGRQFSNSRSEMNVSTLELGDSALYLCASSLRGGRLFGANVLTFGAGSRLTVL.

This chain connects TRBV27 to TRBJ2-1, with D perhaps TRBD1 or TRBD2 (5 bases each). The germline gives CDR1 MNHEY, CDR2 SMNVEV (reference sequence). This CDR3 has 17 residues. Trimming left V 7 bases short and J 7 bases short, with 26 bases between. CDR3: CASIYGDPKISGNEQFF. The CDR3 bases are TGTGCCAGCATTTATGGGGACCCAAAAATAAGCGGAAATGAGCAGTTCTTC.

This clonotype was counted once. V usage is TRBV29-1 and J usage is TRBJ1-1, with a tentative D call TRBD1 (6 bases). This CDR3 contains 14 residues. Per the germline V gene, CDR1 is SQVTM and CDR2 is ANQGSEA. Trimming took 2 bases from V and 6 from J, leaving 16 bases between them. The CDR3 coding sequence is TGCAGCGTTGAAAGTGGGGCCAGGGGTCCTGAAGCTTTCTTT. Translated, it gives CSVESGARGPEAFF.

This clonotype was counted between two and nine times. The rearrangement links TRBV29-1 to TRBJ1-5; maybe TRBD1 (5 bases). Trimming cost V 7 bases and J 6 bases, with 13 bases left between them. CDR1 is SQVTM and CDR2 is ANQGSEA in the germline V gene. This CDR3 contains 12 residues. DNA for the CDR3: TGCAGCGCGGCACGGGGGGGTCAGCCCCAGCATTTT. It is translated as CSAARGGQPQHF.

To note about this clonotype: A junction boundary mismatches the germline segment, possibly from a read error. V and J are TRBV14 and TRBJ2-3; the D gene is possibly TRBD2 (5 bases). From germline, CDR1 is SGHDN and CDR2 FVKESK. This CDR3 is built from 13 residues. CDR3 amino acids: CASSQDLTGRVDF. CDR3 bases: TGTGCCAGCAGCCAAGATCTAACGGGAAGAGTGGATTTT.

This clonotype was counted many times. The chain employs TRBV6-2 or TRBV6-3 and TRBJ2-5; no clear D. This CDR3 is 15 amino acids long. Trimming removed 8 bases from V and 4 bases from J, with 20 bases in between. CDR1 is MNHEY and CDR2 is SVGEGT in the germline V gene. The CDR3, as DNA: TGTGCCAGCGACACCGACTCGTTCCTGGGAGAGACCCAGTACTTC. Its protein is CASDTDSFLGETQYF.

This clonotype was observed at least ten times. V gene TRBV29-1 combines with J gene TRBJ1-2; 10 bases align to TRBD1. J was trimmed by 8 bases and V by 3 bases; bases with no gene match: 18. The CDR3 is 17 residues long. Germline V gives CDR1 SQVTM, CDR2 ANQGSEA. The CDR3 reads CSVEDLTIRDRGCGYTF. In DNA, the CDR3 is TGCAGCGTTGAGGACCTGACAATCCGGGACAGGGGCTGCGGCTACACCTTC.

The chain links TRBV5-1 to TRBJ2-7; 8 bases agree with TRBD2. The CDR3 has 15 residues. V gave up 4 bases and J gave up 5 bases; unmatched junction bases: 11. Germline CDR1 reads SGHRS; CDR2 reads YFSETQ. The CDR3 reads CASSPNSGTVHEQYF. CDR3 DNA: TGCGCCAGCAGCCCGAATAGCGGGACCGTCCACGAGCAGTACTTC.

The CDR3 spells CASSYGTSGGAPYNEQFF. CDR3 in DNA: TGTGCCAGCAGCTATGGGACTAGCGGGGGGGCCCCGTACAATGAGCAGTTCTTC. The chain is built from TRBV11-2 and TRBJ2-1; TRBD2 matches 16 bases. Germline V gene data show CDR1 as SGHAT and CDR2 as FQNNGV. The CDR3 is 18 residues long. Trimming at V came to 4 bases and at J to 4 bases, leaving 7 bases not matched to a gene.

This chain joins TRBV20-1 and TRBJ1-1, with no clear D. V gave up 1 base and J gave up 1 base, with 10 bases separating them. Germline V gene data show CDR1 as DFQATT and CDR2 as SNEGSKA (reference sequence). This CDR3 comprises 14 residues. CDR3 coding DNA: TGCAGTGCTAGAGTTGTACAGAAGAACACTGAAGCTTTCTTT. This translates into CSARVVQKNTEAFF.

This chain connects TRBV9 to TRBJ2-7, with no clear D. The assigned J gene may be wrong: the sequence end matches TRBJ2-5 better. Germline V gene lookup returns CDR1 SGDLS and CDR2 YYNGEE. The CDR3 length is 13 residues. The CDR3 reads CASSVGARETQYF. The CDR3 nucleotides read TGTGCCAGCAGCGTAGGGGCCCGGGAGACCCAGTACTTC.

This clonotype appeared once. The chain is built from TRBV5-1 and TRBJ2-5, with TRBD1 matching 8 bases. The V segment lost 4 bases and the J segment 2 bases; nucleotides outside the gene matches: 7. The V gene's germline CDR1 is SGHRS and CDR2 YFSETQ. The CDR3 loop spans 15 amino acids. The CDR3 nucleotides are TGCGCCAGCAGCGGCAGGGGGCTACCTCAAGAGACCCAGTACTTC. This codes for CASSGRGLPQETQYF.

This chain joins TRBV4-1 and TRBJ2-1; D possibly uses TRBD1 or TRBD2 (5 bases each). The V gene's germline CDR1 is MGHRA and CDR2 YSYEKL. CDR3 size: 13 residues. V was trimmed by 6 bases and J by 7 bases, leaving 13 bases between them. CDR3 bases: TGCGCCAGCAGAGGATGGGGGTCAAATGAGCAGTTCTTC. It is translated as CASRGWGSNEQFF.